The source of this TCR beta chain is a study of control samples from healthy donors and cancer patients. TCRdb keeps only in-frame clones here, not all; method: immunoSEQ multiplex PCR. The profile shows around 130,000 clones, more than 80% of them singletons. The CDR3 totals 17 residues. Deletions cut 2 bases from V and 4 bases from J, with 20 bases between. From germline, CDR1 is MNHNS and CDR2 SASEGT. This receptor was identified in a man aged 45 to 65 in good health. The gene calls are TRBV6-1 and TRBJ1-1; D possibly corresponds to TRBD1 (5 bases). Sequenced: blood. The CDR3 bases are TGTGCCAGCAGTGAAAATTGGGGGTTCGGGGCGGGCACTGAAGCTTTCTTT. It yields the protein CASSENWGFGAGTEAFF.